The TCR beta chain described here comes from a study of cytomegalovirus exposure and HLA in healthy donors. Study conclusions and caveats: CMV antigen specificity was confirmed in vitro for a few CMV-associated chains.

Primers: 60 Vbeta forward and 13 Jbeta reverse. Profiling relied on immunoSEQ multiplex PCR, and the TCRdb table lists in-frame clones only, not all of them. The sample holds 210,000 or so clones, about 88% seen once. With regard to this clone: Its matching antigen is unknown.

The V gene's germline CDR1 is SGHNT and CDR2 YENEEA. V was pared by 2 bases and J by 4 bases, with 6 bases of the junction left unmatched. The CDR3 loop spans 17 amino acids. The sequence was obtained from a girl aged 2-10 years in good health and CMV-seronegative. What was sequenced was PBMCs. V is TRBV11-3 and J is TRBJ2-6, with 9 bases lining up with TRBD1. The CDR3 region is CASSLTYRGHGANVLTF. The CDR3 DNA sequence: TGTGCCAGCAGCTTAACCTACAGGGGGCACGGGGCCAACGTCCTGACTTTC.